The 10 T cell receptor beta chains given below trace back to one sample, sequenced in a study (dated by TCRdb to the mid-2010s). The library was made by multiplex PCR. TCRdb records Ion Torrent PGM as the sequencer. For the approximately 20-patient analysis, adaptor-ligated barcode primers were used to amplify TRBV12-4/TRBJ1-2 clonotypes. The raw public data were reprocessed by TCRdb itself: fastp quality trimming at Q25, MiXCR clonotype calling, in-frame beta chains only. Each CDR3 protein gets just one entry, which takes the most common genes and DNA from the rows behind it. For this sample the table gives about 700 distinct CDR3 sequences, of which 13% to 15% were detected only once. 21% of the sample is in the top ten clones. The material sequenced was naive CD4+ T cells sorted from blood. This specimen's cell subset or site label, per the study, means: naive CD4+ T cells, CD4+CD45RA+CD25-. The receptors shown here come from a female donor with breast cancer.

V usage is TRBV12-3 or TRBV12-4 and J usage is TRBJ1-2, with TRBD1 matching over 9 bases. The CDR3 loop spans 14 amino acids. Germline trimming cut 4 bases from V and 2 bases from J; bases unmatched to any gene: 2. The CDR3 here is CASSSGQGNYGYTF. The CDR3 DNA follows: TGTGCCAGCAGTTCGGGACAGGGCAACTATGGCTACACCTTC.

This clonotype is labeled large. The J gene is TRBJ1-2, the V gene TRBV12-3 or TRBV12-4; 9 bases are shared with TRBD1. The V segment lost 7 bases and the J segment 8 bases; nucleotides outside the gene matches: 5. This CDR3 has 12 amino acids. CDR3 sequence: CASTGTGLGYTF. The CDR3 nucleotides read TGTGCCAGCACTGGGACAGGGCTGGGCTACACCTTC.

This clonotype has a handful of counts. CDR3 loop: CASSEPDEGYGYTF. The CDR3 DNA sequence: TGTGCCAGCAGTGAGCCGGACGAGGGCTATGGCTACACCTTC. The gene calls are TRBV12-3 or TRBV12-4 and TRBJ1-2; D gene uncertain. CDR3 length: 14 residues. V lost 5 bases and J lost 4, with 14 bases in between.

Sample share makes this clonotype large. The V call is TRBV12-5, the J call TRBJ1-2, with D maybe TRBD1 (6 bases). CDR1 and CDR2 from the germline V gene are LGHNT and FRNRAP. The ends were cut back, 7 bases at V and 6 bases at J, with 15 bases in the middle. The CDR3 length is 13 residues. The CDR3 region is CASASSTGNGYTF. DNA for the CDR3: TGTGCTAGTGCCTCTTCCACAGGGAATGGCTACACCTTC.

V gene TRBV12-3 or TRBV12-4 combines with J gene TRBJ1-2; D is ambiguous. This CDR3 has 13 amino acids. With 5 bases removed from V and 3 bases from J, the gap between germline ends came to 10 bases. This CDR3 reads CASSPMGYYGYTF. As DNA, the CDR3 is TGTGCCAGCAGTCCCATGGGATACTATGGCTACACCTTC.

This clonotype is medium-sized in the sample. CDR3 sequence: CASSLVKTGLVGYTF. CDR3 sequence (DNA): TGTGCCAGCAGTTTAGTAAAGACAGGGTTAGTAGGCTACACCTTC. The chain is built from TRBV12-3 or TRBV12-4 and TRBJ1-2, with 7 bases aligning to TRBD1. This CDR3 is 15 amino acids long. V lost 1 base, J lost 8 bases, and 10 bases stayed unmatched.

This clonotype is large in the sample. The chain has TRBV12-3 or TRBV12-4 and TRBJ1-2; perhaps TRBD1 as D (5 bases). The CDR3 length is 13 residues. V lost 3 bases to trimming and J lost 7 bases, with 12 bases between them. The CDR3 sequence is CASSFSGSRGYTF. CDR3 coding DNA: TGTGCCAGCAGTTTCTCAGGGTCCCGTGGCTACACCTTC.

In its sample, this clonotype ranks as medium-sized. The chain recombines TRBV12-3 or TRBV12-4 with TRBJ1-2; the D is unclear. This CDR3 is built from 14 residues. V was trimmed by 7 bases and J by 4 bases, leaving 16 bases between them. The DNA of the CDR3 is TGTGCCAGCAACCGGGCTTTGGGGTCCTATGGCTACACCTTC. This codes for CASNRALGSYGYTF.

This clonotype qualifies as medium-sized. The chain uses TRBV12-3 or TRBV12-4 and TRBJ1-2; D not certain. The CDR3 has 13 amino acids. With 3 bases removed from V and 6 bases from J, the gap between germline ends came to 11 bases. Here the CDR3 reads CASSFGGINGYTF. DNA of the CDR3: TGTGCCAGCAGTTTTGGTGGGATTAATGGCTACACCTTC.

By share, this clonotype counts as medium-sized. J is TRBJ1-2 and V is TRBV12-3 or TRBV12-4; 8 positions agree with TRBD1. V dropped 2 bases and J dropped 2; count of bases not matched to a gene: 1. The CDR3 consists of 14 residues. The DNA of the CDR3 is TGTGCCAGCAGTTTAAGACAGGGGAACTATGGCTACACCTTC. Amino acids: CASSLRQGNYGYTF.